Listed below are T cell receptor beta chains from one sample, sequenced in a study of blood T cell repertoires in COVID-19. Clones were read by immunoSEQ multiplex PCR, and TCRdb kept only the in-frame ones, dropping some. The table shows roughly 400,000 clones, with approximately 90% occurring only once. Sequencing was performed on PBMCs or T cells enriched from blood (not recorded which). The receptors stem from a woman between 50 and 59 years old who had recovered from COVID-19. Each CDR3 is given with its conserved first and last residue. The D gene is left open where the match is weak. Clone size, where shown, is once, few, many, or a class for clones that have expanded.

abundance: NA
j_gene: TRBJ1-1
v_gene: TRBV7-2
d_gene: NA
CDR3aa: CASSLQAGRARTEAFF
CDR3nt: TGTGCCAGCAGCCTCCAGGCGGGGAGGGCAAGAACTGAAGCTTTCTTT

abundance: NA
j_gene: TRBJ2-5
v_gene: TRBV5-1
d_gene: TRBD2
CDR3aa: CASSFSGVKETQYF
CDR3nt: TGCGCCAGCAGCTTTAGCGGGGTGAAAGAGACCCAGTACTTC

abundance: NA
j_gene: TRBJ2-3
v_gene: TRBV28
d_gene: NA
CDR3aa: CASPRGDTQYF
CDR3nt: TGTGCCAGTCCTCGGGGTGATACGCAGTATTTT

abundance: once
j_gene: TRBJ1-5
v_gene: TRBV4-1
d_gene: TRBD1
CDR3aa: CASSQDPGTGNQPQHF
CDR3nt: TGCGCCAGCAGCCAGGACCCCGGGACAGGGAACCAGCCCCAGCATTTT

abundance: NA
j_gene: TRBJ2-1
v_gene: TRBV5-1
d_gene: TRBD2
CDR3aa: CASSFSITSGTYNEQFF
CDR3nt: TGCGCCAGCAGCTTCTCGATAACTAGCGGCACCTACAATGAGCAGTTCTTC

abundance: few
j_gene: TRBJ1-3
v_gene: TRBV21-1
d_gene: NA
CDR3aa: CASSVRDQSLSGNTIYF
CDR3nt: TGTGCCAGCAGCGTCCGGGATCAAAGCCTCTCTGGAAACACCATATATTTT

abundance: NA
j_gene: TRBJ2-3
v_gene: TRBV6-5
d_gene: NA
CDR3aa: CASRNRYSTDTQYF
CDR3nt: TGTGCCAGCAGAAACAGGTATAGCACAGATACGCAGTATTTT

abundance: NA
j_gene: TRBJ1-2
v_gene: TRBV19
d_gene: NA
CDR3aa: CASYSGEYGYTF
CDR3nt: TGTGCCTCGTATTCAGGGGAGTATGGCTACACCTTC

abundance: NA
j_gene: TRBJ2-6
v_gene: TRBV7-2
d_gene: TRBD1
CDR3aa: CASSLTGGRGANVLTF
CDR3nt: TGTGCCAGCAGCTTGACAGGGGGCAGGGGGGCCAACGTCCTGACTTTC

abundance: NA
j_gene: TRBJ2-7
v_gene: TRBV3-1/TRBV3-2
d_gene: TRBD2
CDR3aa: CASSLSGGSYEQYF
CDR3nt: TGTGCCAGCAGCCTTTCCGGGGGGTCCTACGAGCAGTACTTC

abundance: NA
j_gene: TRBJ1-6
v_gene: TRBV11-3
d_gene: NA
CDR3aa: CASSLYSNSPLHF
CDR3nt: TGTGCCAGCAGCTTATACAGTAATTCACCCCTCCACTTT